This T cell receptor beta chain was found in a study of Graves' ophthalmopathy and Graves' hyperthyroidism. With respect to this clonotype: A junction boundary mismatches the germline segment, possibly from a read error.

This CDR3 region has 15 residues. Germline values: CDR1 SGHDT, CDR2 YYEEEE. For donors with ophthalmopathy, the disease showed moderate-to-severe activity, reached CAS ≥3 and NOSPECS ≥4, and had lasted under 3 months. PBMCs had their origin in fresh peripheral blood (10 ml). RNA transcripts were the source from which TCR beta CDR3 regions were amplified. Scientists carried out first-round RT-PCR using HTBI primers and then a second-round multiplex PCR. MiXCR was run by TCRdb on the multiplex PCR reads, yielding one entry per CDR3 protein. There are roughly 480,000 distinct CDR3 sequences in the sample; over 13% occur only once, and over 7.5% lies in the top ten.

The sequence was collected from a woman aged 25-40 years with Graves' ophthalmopathy. The chain employs TRBV5-6 and TRBJ1-1, with 9 nucleotides matching TRBD1. Sequenced input: blood. In nucleotides, the CDR3 is TGTGCCAGCAGCCTCAGACAGGGGGTGGGCACTGAGGCTTGCTTT. It encodes CASSLRQGVGTEACF.